This T cell receptor beta chain stems from a study of blood T cells in healthy people across ages. The CDR3 length is 15 residues. Trimming removed 3 bases from V and 1 base from J, with 11 bases in between. Germline V gene sequence: CDR1 SGDLS, CDR2 YYNGEE. Remarks on this clonotype: The antigen remains undetermined.

It was with a sample-barcoded 5' primer and a J-beta primer mix that a second PCR of roughly 6 to 12 cycles was run. Researchers report that each sample yielded at least 2.5 million CDR3-containing paired-end reads. One entry per CDR3 protein, called by TCRdb with MiXCR from the 5' RACE reads. The sample lists fewer than 700,000 distinct CDR3 sequences; less than 60% were seen once. Study-level points and caveats: It was held that the diversity estimates obtained from one million T cells were underestimates. Across samples, TCR beta diversity tracked strongly with naive T cell percentage.

The source material was blood. This receptor was obtained from an elderly man in good health. The chain joins TRBV9 to TRBJ2-1; possibly TRBD2 for D (6 bases). CDR3 residues: CASSEAGLSYNEQFF. The CDR3, as DNA: TGTGCCAGCAGCGAGGCGGGGTTGTCCTACAATGAGCAGTTCTTC.